The clone carrying this T cell receptor (beta chain) was counted ten times or more. Germline V CDR1 and CDR2: MNHEY, SVGAGI. The CDR3 is 16 residues long. Trimming removed 0 bases from V and 4 bases from J, with 16 bases in between. This record comes from a study of T cells after yellow fever vaccination. TCRdb fed the 5' RACE reads into MiXCR, producing one record per CDR3 protein. This table has under 80,000 distinct CDR3 sequences, about 7.8% appearing once. The sample here was CD8+ T cells sorted from PBMCs, taken 15 days after the yellow fever booster vaccination. This chain links TRBV6-5 with TRBJ2-7; D is possibly TRBD1 (5 bases). This TCR was sampled from a man in his thirties or forties who received the YFV17D yellow fever vaccine. Here the CDR3 reads CASSYSTVFQTYEQYF. CDR3 nucleotide sequence: TGTGCCAGCAGTTACTCGACAGTCTTCCAAACTTACGAGCAGTACTTC.